These 22 T cell receptor beta chains originate from one sample sequenced in a study of cytomegalovirus exposure and HLA in healthy donors. The PCR contained 60 Vbeta and 13 Jbeta primers. Only in-frame clones appear in the TCRdb table, and some are missing; sequencing was by immunoSEQ multiplex PCR. The sample includes some 150,000 clones. The sequenced sample was PBMCs. These receptor sequences come from a young woman in good health and CMV-seronegative.

The gene calls are TRBV7-6 and TRBJ2-3; D is unresolved. The CDR3 has 14 amino acids. The ends were cut back, 1 base at V and 2 bases at J, with 7 bases in the middle. The germline gives CDR1 SGHVS, CDR2 FNYEAQ. CDR3 region: CASSLVPYTDTQYF. The CDR3 nucleotides read TGTGCCAGCAGCTTAGTCCCCTACACAGATACGCAGTATTTT.

The V gene is TRBV7-3, the J gene TRBJ1-2; 10 nucleotides agree with TRBD1. The CDR3 loop spans 14 amino acids. Trimming removed 5 bases from V and 6 bases from J; junction bases left unmatched: 6. Germline CDR1 reads SGHTA; CDR2 reads FQGTGA. The DNA of the CDR3 is TGTGCCAGCAGCCTCTACGGGACAGGGGATGGCTACACCTTC. It encodes CASSLYGTGDGYTF. The whole variable domain, remainder taken from reference TRBV7-3 and TRBJ1-2, is GAGVSQTPSNKVTEKGKYVELRCDPISGHTALYWYRQSLGQGPEFLIYFQGTGAADDSGLPNDRFFAVRPEGSVSTLKIQRTERGDSAVYLCASSLYGTGDGYTFGSGTRLTVV.

V gene TRBV4-2 combines with J gene TRBJ1-3, with D uncertain. V was clipped by 8 bases and J by 0 bases, with 11 bases between them. This CDR3 is 14 amino acids long. The V gene's germline CDR1 is LGHNA and CDR2 YNFKEQ. CDR3 sequence reads: CASSDGYSGNTIYF. CDR3 in DNA: TGTGCCAGCTCCGACGGGTACTCTGGAAACACCATATATTTT.

The chain carries TRBV5-4 and TRBJ2-3, with 7 positions matching TRBD1. After removal of 5 bases from V and 2 bases from J, the junction contained 8 bases not matched to a gene. This CDR3 contains 15 residues. CDR1 and CDR2 from the germline V gene are SGHNT and YYREEE (reference sequence). CDR3 region: CASSPQTGYTDTQYF. The CDR3 coding sequence is TGTGCCAGCAGTCCCCAGACAGGGTACACAGATACGCAGTATTTT.

CDR3 in amino acids: CASSLGGPSGELFF. CDR3 coding DNA: TGCGCCAGCAGCCTGGGGGGGCCGTCCGGGGAGCTGTTTTTT. The gene calls are TRBV5-1 and TRBJ2-2; TRBD2 is a possible D gene (7 bases). The germline V and J ends were trimmed by 4 bases and 6 bases, with 13 bases remaining between them. The CDR3 sequence is 14 residues long. Germline V gene data show CDR1 as SGHRS and CDR2 as YFSETQ.

This chain uses TRBV15 with TRBJ2-3; 7 positions agree with TRBD2. This CDR3 has 16 residues. V shed 0 bases, J shed 1 base, and the junction held 4 bases outside the gene matches. Germline CDR1 and CDR2: LNHNV and YYDKDF (reference sequence). CDR3 nucleotide sequence: TGTGCCACCAGCAGAGATGGGGGGGAAGGCACAGATACGCAGTATTTT. Translated, it gives CATSRDGGEGTDTQYF.

V and J are TRBV6-1 and TRBJ1-5; perhaps TRBD1 as D (6 bases). The CDR3 is 14 amino acids. The ends were cut back, 7 bases at V and 7 bases at J, with 17 bases in the middle. Germline V gene sequence: CDR1 MNHNS, CDR2 SASEGT. The CDR3 nucleotides are TGTGCCAGCACTCTCGACGGGGGGCAACAGCCCCAGCATTTT. Its protein is CASTLDGGQQPQHF.

CDR3 residues: CASNRAGTDTQYF. CDR3 nucleotides: TGTGCCAGTAATCGAGCGGGCACAGATACGCAGTATTTT. This rearrangement joins TRBV19 to TRBJ2-3, with D perhaps TRBD2 (5 bases). The V and J ends lost 7 bases and 1 base respectively, with 9 bases between them. The CDR3 loop spans 13 amino acids. CDR1 is LNHDA, CDR2 SQIVND, per germline (reference sequence).

V and J are TRBV27 and TRBJ1-3; D is perhaps TRBD1 (6 bases). This CDR3 region has 15 residues. V lost 3 bases and J lost 0, with 9 bases in between. Germline values: CDR1 MNHEY, CDR2 SMNVEV (reference sequence). The CDR3 protein is CASSLTGFSGNTIYF. In nucleotides, the CDR3 is TGTGCCAGCAGTTTGACAGGCTTCTCTGGAAACACCATATATTTT.

V and J are TRBV27 and TRBJ1-4; perhaps TRBD1 as D (5 bases). Trimming left V 2 bases short and J 7 bases short, with 14 bases between. This CDR3 has 15 amino acids. Germline V CDR1 and CDR2: MNHEY, SMNVEV (reference sequence). Written as DNA, the CDR3 is TGTGCCAGCAGTTTAGGGGCAGGGTTAAGTGAAAAACTGTTTTTT. Its translation: CASSLGAGLSEKLFF.

This chain joins TRBV7-3 and TRBJ2-3, with 8 bases identical to TRBD2. Per the germline V gene, CDR1 is SGHTA and CDR2 is FQGTGA. With 5 bases clipped from V and 0 bases from J, the junction kept 7 bases outside the gene matches. The CDR3 length is 16 residues. In nucleotides, the CDR3 is TGTGCCAGCAGCCCGAAGGAGCGGGGGAGCACAGATACGCAGTATTTT. Its translation: CASSPKERGSTDTQYF.

This chain links TRBV6-5 with TRBJ2-3; D is perhaps TRBD2 (5 bases). Germline lookup yields CDR1 MNHEY and CDR2 SVGAGI. The CDR3 is made up of 14 amino acids. Trimming left V 6 bases short and J 1 base short, with 11 bases between. The CDR3 nucleotides are TGTGCCAGCAGGAGAGAGGGCCGCACAGATACGCAGTATTTT. Translated: CASRREGRTDTQYF.

The chain employs TRBV6-5 and TRBJ1-1; D possibly corresponds to TRBD1 (6 bases). CDR3 size: 15 residues. Trimming shortened V by 0 bases and J by 1 base, and 9 bases separated the two germline ends. CDR1 is MNHEY, CDR2 SVGAGI, per germline. The CDR3 bases are TGTGCCAGCAGTTACTCATCGACAGGGAACACTGAAGCTTTCTTT. Translated: CASSYSSTGNTEAFF.

The chain uses TRBV4-1 and TRBJ1-5; TRBD1 is a possible D gene (5 bases). Trimming took 4 bases from V and 1 from J, leaving 20 bases between them. CDR3 size: 18 residues. CDR1 and CDR2 (germline): MGHRA, YSYEKL. As DNA, the CDR3 is TGCGCCAGCAGCCTTACTCAAAACTCGGCAGGGAGCAATCAGCCCCAGCATTTT. Amino acids: CASSLTQNSAGSNQPQHF.

The chain is built from TRBV19 and TRBJ1-2; 8 nucleotides match TRBD1. V gave up 3 bases and J gave up 8 bases; unmatched junction bases: 8. This CDR3 is built from 14 residues. CDR1 LNHDA and CDR2 SQIVND come from the germline V gene (reference sequence). The CDR3 region has the DNA TGTGCCAGTAGTATCCAGACAGGGGTCGGGGGCTACACCTTC. This translates into CASSIQTGVGGYTF.

The chain links TRBV11-3 to TRBJ2-7; TRBD2 agrees at 9 bases. Germline V gives CDR1 SGHNT, CDR2 YENEEA. V gave up 0 bases and J gave up 0 bases; unmatched junction bases: 9. This CDR3 contains 18 residues. The CDR3 here is CASSLERGGHPSSYEQYV. The CDR3 DNA follows: TGTGCCAGCAGCTTAGAGCGGGGGGGACACCCGAGCTCCTACGAGCAGTACGTC.

The V gene is TRBV6-4, the J gene TRBJ1-2, with 9 bases lining up with TRBD1. This CDR3 comprises 14 residues. J was trimmed by 1 base and V by 6 bases; bases with no gene match: 3. The germline V gene has CDR1 MRHNA and CDR2 SNTAGT. The CDR3 sequence is CASSPGQGNYGYTF. CDR3 nucleotides: TGTGCCAGCAGCCCGGGACAGGGTAACTATGGCTACACCTTC.

The chain uses TRBV27 and TRBJ2-1, with 7 bases lining up with TRBD2. The CDR3 is 16 residues long. V lost 2 bases, J lost 0 bases, and 4 bases stayed unmatched. The germline V gene has CDR1 MNHEY and CDR2 SMNVEV (reference sequence). The CDR3 region has the DNA TGTGCCAGCAGTTTAACCGCGGGAGCCTCCTACAATGAGCAGTTCTTC. Translation gives CASSLTAGASYNEQFF.

The V gene is TRBV19, the J gene TRBJ2-1; 8 bases match TRBD1. Unmatched junction bases numbered 5, after V lost 6 bases and J lost 4 bases. The germline V gene has CDR1 LNHDA and CDR2 SQIVND (reference sequence). The CDR3 contains 14 residues. CDR3 DNA sequence: TGTGCCAGTAGCATGACAGGGGCTTACAATGAGCAGTTCTTC. Its protein product is CASSMTGAYNEQFF.

The chain employs TRBV2 and TRBJ1-3; the D gene is possibly TRBD1 (6 bases). There are 18 residues in the CDR3. Germline values: CDR1 SNHLY, CDR2 FYNNEI. Trimming cost V 5 bases and J 0 bases, with 20 bases left between them. The CDR3 spells CASSPTGGATISGNTIYF. The CDR3 region has the DNA TGTGCCAGCAGTCCCACGGGGGGGGCGACCATCTCTGGAAACACCATATATTTT.

The chain links TRBV6-1 to TRBJ2-1, with D hard to call. The CDR3 covers 15 residues. Germline CDR1 and CDR2: MNHNS and SASEGT. The V end was cut by 2 bases, the J end by 2 bases, with 10 bases between. The CDR3 nucleotides are TGTGCCAGCAGTGAAACAGTTTTCACCTACAATGAGCAGTTCTTC. It is translated as CASSETVFTYNEQFF.

The chain couples TRBV7-2 to TRBJ2-3; 8 positions agree with TRBD2. The CDR3 is 16 residues long. Germline V gene lookup returns CDR1 SGHTA and CDR2 FQGNSA. The ends lost 2 bases at V and 2 bases at J; junction bases unmatched: 6. CDR3 bases: TGTGCCAGCAGCTTATTTAGCGGGACAATCACAGATACGCAGTATTTT. The encoded protein is CASSLFSGTITDTQYF.